Listed here is a single TCR beta chain. Its antigen is currently unknown. The use of a sample-barcoded 5' primer and a J-beta primer mix characterized a second PCR of roughly 6 to 11 cycles. MiXCR was run by TCRdb on the 5' RACE reads, yielding one entry per CDR3 protein. The table includes hundreds of thousands of distinct CDR3 sequences, roughly 44% detected once. This record comes from a study of blood T cells in healthy people across ages. The CDR3 runs to 13 residues. CDR1 and CDR2 (germline): SGHDT, YYEEEE. V shed 1 base and J shed 7 bases, with 6 bases lying between them. The study's findings and limits: A strong correlation was found between TCR beta diversity and the percentage of naive T cells. Without sorted subsets, naive and antigen-experienced compartments could not be conclusively compared.

Input material: blood. This clonotype was obtained from a man between 60 and 75 years old in good health. The rearrangement uses TRBV5-6 and TRBJ1-6; D unclear. The CDR3 here is CASSLMKNSPLHF. As DNA, the CDR3 is TGTGCCAGCAGCTTGATGAAGAATTCACCCCTCCACTTT. Based on the CDR3 plus reference TRBV5-6 and TRBJ1-6, the full variable domain is DAGVTQSPTHLIKTRGQQVTLRCSPKSGHDTVSWYQQALGQGPQFIFQYYEEEERQRGNFPDRFSGHQFPNYSSELNVNALLLGDSALYLCASSLMKNSPLHFGNGTRLTVT.